Shown below are 2 T cell receptor beta chains from a single sample sequenced in a study of CD8 T cells in Susac syndrome. RNA was extracted with the RNeasy kit, and a quantity of roughly 0.45 to 1 ug was reverse transcribed using random hexamers. TCRdb passed the immunoSEQ multiplex PCR reads through MiXCR, listing each CDR3 protein once. Of about 110,000 distinct CDR3 sequences listed, roughly 96% are singletons. The specimen sequenced was CD4+ T cells from PBMCs. Source of these receptors: a human donor in good health.

The chain recombines TRBV18 with TRBJ2-1; D call uncertain. From germline, CDR1 is KGHSH and CDR2 LQKENI. The CDR3 has 13 amino acids. Trimming took off 0 bases at V and 6 bases at J, with 6 bases between the two ends. CDR3 coding DNA: TGTGCCAGCTCACCACCCTCAATCAATGAGCAGTTCTTC. It yields the protein CASSPPSINEQFF.

The chain joins TRBV4-1 to TRBJ2-3, with 9 positions matching TRBD2. V lost 3 bases to trimming and J lost 1 base; unmatched junction nucleotides: 8. This CDR3 comprises 17 residues. The germline gives CDR1 MGHRA, CDR2 YSYEKL. In DNA form, the CDR3 reads TGCGCCAGCAGCCACAGATTAGCGGGAGTGGGCACAGATACGCAGTATTTT. This gives the protein CASSHRLAGVGTDTQYF.